This TCR beta chain was profiled in a study of CD8 T cell repertoires and HIV-1 epitope variants. Looking at the study overall: T cells were stimulated with Twenty-five Gag and Nef peptides separately. Autologous T cell-negative cells served as antigen-presenting cells in equal numbers. T cells were cultured for roughly ten days with cytokines added on days 3 and 7.

On this clone: Its antigen is not known.

The protocol was immunoSEQ multiplex PCR, while the TCRdb copy is restricted to in-frame clones and leaves out a portion. Of about 2,000 clones detected, over 55% appear once; the ten largest clones hold around 46%. V shed 1 base and J shed 1 base, with 20 bases lying between them. Germline values: CDR1 LNHNV, CDR2 YYDKDF (reference sequence). The CDR3 is 20 residues long. Study outcomes and limitations: Beta chains alone show antigen proliferation, not cytokine profile or function.

The sample was cultured CD8+ T cells derived from PBMCs. The chain couples TRBV15 to TRBJ1-6; TRBD1 is a possible D gene (5 bases). The receptor's source is a male donor with HIV. In nucleotides, the CDR3 is TGTGCCACCAGCAGAGTGTCCGGAGGGGCTCTATCTTCCTATAATTCACCCCTCCACTTT. Translating gives CATSRVSGGALSSYNSPLHF.